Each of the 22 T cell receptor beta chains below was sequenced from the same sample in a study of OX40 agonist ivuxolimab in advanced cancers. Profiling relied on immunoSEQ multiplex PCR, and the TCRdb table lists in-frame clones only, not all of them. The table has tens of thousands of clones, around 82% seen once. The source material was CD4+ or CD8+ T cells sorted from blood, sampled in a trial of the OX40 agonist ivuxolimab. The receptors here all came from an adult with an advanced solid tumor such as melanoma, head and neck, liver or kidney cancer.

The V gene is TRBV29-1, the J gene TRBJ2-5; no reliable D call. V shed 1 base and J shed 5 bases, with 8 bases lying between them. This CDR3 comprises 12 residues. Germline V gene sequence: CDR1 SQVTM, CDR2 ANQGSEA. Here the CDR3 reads CSVEGGPETQYF. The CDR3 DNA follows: TGCAGCGTTGAAGGTGGGCCGGAGACCCAGTACTTC.

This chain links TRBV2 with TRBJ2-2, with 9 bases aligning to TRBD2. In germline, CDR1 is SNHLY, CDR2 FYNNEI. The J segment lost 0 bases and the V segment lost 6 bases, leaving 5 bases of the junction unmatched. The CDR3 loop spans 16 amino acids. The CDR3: CASRGTSRANTGELFF. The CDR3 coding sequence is TGTGCCAGCAGGGGGACTAGCAGAGCGAACACCGGGGAGCTGTTTTTT. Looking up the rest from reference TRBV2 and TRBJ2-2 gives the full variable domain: EPEVTQTPSHQVTQMGQEVILRCVPISNHLYFYWYRQILGQKVEFLVSFYNNEISEKSEIFDDQFSVERPDGSNFTLKIRSTKLEDSAMYFCASRGTSRANTGELFFGEGSRLTVL.

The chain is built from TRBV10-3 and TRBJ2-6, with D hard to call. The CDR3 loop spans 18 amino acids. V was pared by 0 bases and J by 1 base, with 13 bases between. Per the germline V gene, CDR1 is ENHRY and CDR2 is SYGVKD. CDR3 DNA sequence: TGTGCCATCAGTGAGTCACCGCGAAGGGTATCTGGGGCCAACGTCCTGACTTTC. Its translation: CAISESPRRVSGANVLTF.

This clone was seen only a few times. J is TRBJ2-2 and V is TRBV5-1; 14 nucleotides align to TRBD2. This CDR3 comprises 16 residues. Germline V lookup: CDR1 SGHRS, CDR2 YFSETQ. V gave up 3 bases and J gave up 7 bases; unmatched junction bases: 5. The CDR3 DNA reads TGCGCCAGCAGCTCCGGACTAGCGGGAGGAGGCGGGGAGCTGTTTTTT. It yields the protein CASSSGLAGGGGELFF.

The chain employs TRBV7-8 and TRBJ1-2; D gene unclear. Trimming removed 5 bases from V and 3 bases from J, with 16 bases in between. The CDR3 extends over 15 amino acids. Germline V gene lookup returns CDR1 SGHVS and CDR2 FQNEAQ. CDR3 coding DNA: TGTGCCAGCAGCCTCCCCGGCGACGTTGACTATGGCTACACCTTC. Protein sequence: CASSLPGDVDYGYTF.

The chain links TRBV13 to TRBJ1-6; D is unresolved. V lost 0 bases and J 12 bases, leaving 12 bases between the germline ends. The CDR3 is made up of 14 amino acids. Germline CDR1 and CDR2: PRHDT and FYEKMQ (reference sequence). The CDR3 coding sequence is TGTGCCAGCAGCTTAGGGAGACTTGGAGAACCCCTCCACTTT. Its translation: CASSLGRLGEPLHF.

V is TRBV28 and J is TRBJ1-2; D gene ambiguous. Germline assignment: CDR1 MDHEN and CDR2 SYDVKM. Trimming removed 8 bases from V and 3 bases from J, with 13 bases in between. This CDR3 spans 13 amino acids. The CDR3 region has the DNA TGTGCCAGCTCCCCCAATATCGACTATGGCTACACCTTC. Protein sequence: CASSPNIDYGYTF.

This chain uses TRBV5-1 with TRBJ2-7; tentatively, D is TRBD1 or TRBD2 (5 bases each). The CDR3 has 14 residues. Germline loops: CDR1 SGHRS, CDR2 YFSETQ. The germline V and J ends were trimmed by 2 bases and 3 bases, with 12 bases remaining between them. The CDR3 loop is CASSLKGENYEQYF. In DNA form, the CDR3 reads TGCGCCAGCAGCTTAAAAGGGGAGAACTACGAGCAGTACTTC.

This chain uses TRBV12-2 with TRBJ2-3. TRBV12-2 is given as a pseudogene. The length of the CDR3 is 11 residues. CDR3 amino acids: CADAPTDTQYF. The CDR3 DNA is TGTGCAGACGCGCCCACAGATACGCAGTATTTT.

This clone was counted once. CDR3 protein: CASSESGRYEQYF. The CDR3 DNA reads TGCGCCAGCAGTGAGTCGGGAAGATACGAGCAGTACTTC. The V gene is TRBV10-1, the J gene TRBJ2-7; D not resolved. V dropped 0 bases and J dropped 4 bases, with 7 bases sitting between them. The CDR3 runs 13 residues. Germline CDR1 is WNHNN and CDR2 is SYGVQD (reference sequence).

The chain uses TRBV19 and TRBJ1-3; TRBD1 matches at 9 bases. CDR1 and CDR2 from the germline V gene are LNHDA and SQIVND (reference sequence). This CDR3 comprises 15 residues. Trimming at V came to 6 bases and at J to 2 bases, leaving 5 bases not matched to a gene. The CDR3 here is CASSSQGAPGNTIYF. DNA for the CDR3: TGTGCCAGTAGCTCACAGGGGGCGCCTGGAAACACCATATATTTT.

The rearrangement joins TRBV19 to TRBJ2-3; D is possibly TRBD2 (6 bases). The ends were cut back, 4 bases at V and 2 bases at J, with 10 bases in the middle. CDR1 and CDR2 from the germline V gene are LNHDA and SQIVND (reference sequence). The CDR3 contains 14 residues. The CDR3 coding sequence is TGTGCCAGTAGTAGTAGCGGTGACACAGATACGCAGTATTTT. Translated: CASSSSGDTDTQYF. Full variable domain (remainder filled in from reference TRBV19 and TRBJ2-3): DGGITQSPKYLFRKEGQNVTLSCEQNLNHDAMYWYRQDPGQGLRLIYYSQIVNDFQKGDIAEGYSVSREKKESFPLTVTSAQKNPTAFYLCASSSSGDTDTQYFGPGTRLTVL.

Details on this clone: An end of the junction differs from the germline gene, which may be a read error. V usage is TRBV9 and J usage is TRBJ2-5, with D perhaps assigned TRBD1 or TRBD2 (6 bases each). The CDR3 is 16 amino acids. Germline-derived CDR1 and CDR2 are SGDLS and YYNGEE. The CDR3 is CASSATGTGGQKTQYF. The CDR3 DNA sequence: TGTGCCAGCAGCGCGACCGGGACTGGGGGCCAAAAGACCCAGTACTTC.

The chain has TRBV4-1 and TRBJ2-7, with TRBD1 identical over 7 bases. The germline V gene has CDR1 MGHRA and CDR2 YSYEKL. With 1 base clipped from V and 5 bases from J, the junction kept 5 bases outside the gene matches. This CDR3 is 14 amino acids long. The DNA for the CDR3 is TGCGCCAGCAGCCAAGGTCAGGGGGTCCACGAGCAGTACTTC. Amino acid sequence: CASSQGQGVHEQYF.

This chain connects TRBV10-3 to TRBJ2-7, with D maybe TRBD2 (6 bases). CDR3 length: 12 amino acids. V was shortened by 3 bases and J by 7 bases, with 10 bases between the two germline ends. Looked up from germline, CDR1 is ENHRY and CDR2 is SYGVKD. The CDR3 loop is CAISDGGWEQYF. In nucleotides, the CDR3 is TGTGCCATCAGTGATGGGGGGTGGGAGCAGTACTTC.

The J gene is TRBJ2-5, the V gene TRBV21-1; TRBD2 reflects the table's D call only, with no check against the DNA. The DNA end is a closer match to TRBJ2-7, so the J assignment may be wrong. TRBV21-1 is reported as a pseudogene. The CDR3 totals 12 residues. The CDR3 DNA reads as TGTGCCAGCAAGTGGCGGGGTTACGAGCAGTACTTC. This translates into CASKWRGYEQYF.

This chain's CDR3 is CASSPNAGTDEQFF. The CDR3 region has the DNA TGCGCCAGCAGCCCCAACGCGGGCACCGATGAGCAGTTCTTC. This chain joins TRBV5-1 and TRBJ2-1; D perhaps matches TRBD2 (5 bases). Between the trimmed V and J ends, which lost 4 bases and 8 bases, there was a span of 16 bases. The CDR3 contains 14 residues. CDR1 SGHRS and CDR2 YFSETQ come from the germline V gene.

The CDR3 nucleotides are TGTGCCAGCAGCTTTAAGCCCACGGGAAACACCATATATTTT. Encoded protein: CASSFKPTGNTIYF. The genes are TRBV5-6 and TRBJ1-3; D ambiguous. Trimming took 2 bases from V and 4 from J, leaving 10 bases between them. The CDR3 has 14 amino acids. The germline CDR1 and CDR2 sequences are SGHDT and YYEEEE.

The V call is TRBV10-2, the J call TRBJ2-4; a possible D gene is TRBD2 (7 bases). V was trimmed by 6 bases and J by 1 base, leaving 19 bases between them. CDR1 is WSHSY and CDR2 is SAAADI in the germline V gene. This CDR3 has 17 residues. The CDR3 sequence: CASRSEGGGSAKNIQYF. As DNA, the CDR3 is TGCGCCAGCAGGTCAGAGGGAGGGGGGTCGGCCAAAAACATTCAGTACTTC.

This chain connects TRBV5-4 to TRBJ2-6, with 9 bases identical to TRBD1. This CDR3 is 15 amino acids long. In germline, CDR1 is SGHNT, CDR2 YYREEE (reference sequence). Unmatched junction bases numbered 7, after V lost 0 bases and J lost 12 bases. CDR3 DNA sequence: TGTGCCAGCAGCTTGGGACAGGGGGGCCCGGGCGTCCTGACTTTC. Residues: CASSLGQGGPGVLTF.

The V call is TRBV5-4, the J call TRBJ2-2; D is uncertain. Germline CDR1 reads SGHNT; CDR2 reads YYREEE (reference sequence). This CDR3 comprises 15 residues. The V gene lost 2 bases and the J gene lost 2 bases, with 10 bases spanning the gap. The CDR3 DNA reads TGTGCCAGCAGCTTAATAGGGCCAAACACCGGGGAGCTGTTTTTT. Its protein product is CASSLIGPNTGELFF.

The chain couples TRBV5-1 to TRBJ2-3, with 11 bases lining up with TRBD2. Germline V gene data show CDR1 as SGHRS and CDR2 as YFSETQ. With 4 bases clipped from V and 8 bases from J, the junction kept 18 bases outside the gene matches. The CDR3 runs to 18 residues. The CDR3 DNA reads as TGCGCCAGCAGCCTTGGCCCTAGCGGGGGGACTCACCGGGGTACGCAGTATTTT. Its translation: CASSLGPSGGTHRGTQYF.